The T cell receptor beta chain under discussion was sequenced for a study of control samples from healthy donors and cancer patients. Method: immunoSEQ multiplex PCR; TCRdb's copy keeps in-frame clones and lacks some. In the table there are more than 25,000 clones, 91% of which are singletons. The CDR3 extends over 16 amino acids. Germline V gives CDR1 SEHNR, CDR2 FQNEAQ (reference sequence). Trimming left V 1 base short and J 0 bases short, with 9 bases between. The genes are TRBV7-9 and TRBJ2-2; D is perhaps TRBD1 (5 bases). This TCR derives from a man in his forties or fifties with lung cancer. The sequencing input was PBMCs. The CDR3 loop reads CASSLGQWPNTGELFF. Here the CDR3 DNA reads TGTGCCAGCAGCTTAGGACAGTGGCCGAACACCGGGGAGCTGTTTTTT.